This TCR beta chain was profiled in a study of tumor-infiltrating lymphocytes in glioblastoma multiforme. TCR beta libraries were built from RNA through three nested multiplex PCR rounds using modified ARM-PCR. TCRdb redid the calling of the multiplex PCR reads with MiXCR, one entry per CDR3 protein. The table lists 20,000 or so distinct CDR3 sequences, about two thirds of them singletons. Findings and caveats of the study: Detected clone frequencies may not reflect cell counts, being RNA-based.

This clonotype was recorded at least ten times. The antigen is not known. Looked up from germline, CDR1 is SQVTM and CDR2 is ANQGSEA. Unmatched junction bases numbered 14, after V lost 7 bases and J lost 0 bases. The CDR3 spans 17 residues. This receptor was identified in a male donor with glioblastoma. Sequencing was done on a sample of peripheral blood. The chain couples TRBV29-1 to TRBJ2-2; 7 bases map to TRBD1. CDR3 bases: TGCAGCGCTGCAAAAGACAGGGTCGGCTCGAACACCGGGGAGCTGTTTTTT. It codes for CSAAKDRVGSNTGELFF.